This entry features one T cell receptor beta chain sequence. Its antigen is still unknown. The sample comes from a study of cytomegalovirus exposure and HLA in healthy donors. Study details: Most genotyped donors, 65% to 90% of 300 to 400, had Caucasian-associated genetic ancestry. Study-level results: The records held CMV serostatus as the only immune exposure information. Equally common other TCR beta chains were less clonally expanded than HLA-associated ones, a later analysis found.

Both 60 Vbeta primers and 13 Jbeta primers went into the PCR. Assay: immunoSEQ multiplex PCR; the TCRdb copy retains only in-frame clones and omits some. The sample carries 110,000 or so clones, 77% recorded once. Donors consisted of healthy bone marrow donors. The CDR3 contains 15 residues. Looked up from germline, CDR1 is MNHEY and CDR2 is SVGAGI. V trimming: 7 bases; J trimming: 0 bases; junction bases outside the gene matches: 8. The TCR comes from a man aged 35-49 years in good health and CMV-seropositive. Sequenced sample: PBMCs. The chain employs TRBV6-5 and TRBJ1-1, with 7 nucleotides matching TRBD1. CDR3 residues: CASTWSGTVNTEAFF. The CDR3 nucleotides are TGTGCCAGCACATGGTCCGGGACAGTGAACACTGAAGCTTTCTTT.